Here is one T cell receptor beta chain with its context. Its cognate antigen is unknown. TCRdb processed the 5' RACE reads anew with MiXCR; each CDR3 protein has one entry. Seen here are more than 300,000 distinct CDR3 sequences, 14% observed once, and the top ten hold roughly 23%. This sample was included in a study of T-cell memory formation after mild COVID-19. General study points: The CD4+ clones that contracted clustered mainly within CM and EM, and the CD8+ clones concentrated in EMRA. Detection of some responders pre-infection suggested pre-existing cross-reactive memory T cells participated.

The TCR comes from a man aged 18 to 30 who had mild COVID-19 (a few samples of this study predate the infection). Cell type and time point are not known. The source material was PBMCs or a T cell subset sorted from them (not recorded which).

The CDR3 sequence is CASSLGGAAGVGELFF. The CDR3 nucleotides are TGTGCCAGCAGCTTAGGGGGCGCCGCGGGTGTCGGGGAGCTGTTTTTT. This rearrangement joins TRBV7-2 to TRBJ2-2, with D possibly called TRBD1 or TRBD2 (5 bases each). The length of the CDR3 is 16 residues. Between the trimmed V and J ends, which lost 1 base and 7 bases, there was a span of 16 bases. Germline V lookup: CDR1 SGHTA, CDR2 FQGNSA.